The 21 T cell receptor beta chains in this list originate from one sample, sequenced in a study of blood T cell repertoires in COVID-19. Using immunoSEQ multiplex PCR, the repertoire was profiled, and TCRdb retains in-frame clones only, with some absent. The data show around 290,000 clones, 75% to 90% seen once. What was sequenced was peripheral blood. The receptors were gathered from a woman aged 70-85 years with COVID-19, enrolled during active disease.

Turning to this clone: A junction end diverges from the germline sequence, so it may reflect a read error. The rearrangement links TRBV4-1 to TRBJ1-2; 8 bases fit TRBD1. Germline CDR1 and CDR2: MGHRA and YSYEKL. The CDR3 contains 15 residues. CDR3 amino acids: CASSQEWRPGGPHLF. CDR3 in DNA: TGCGCCAGCAGCCAAGAATGGAGGCCAGGGGGCCCCCACTTATTC.

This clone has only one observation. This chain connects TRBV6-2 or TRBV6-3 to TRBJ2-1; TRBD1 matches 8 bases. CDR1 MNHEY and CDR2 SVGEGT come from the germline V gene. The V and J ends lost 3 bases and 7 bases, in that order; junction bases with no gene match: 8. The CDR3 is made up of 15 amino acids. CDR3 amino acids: CASSYRGQDRNEQFF. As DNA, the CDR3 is TGTGCCAGCAGTTATAGGGGACAGGATAGGAATGAGCAGTTCTTC.

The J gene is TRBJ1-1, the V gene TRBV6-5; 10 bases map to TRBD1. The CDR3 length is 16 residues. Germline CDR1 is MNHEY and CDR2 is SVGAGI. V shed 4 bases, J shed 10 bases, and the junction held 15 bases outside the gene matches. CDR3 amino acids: CASSSGTGDWLRGAFF. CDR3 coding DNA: TGTGCCAGCAGTTCCGGGACAGGGGACTGGCTCCGGGGAGCTTTCTTT.

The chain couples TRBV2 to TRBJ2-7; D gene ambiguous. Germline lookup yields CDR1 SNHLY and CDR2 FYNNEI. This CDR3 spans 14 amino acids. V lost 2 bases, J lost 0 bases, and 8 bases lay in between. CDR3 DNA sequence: TGTGCCAGCAGTGAATGGCAGTACTCCTACGAGCAGTACTTC. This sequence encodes CASSEWQYSYEQYF.

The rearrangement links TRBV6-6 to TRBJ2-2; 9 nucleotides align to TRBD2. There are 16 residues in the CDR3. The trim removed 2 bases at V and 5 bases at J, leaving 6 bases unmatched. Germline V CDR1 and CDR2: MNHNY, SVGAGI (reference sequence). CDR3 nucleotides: TGTGCCAGCAGTTACGCCCTAGCGGGGCGTACCGGGGAGCTGTTTTTT. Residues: CASSYALAGRTGELFF.

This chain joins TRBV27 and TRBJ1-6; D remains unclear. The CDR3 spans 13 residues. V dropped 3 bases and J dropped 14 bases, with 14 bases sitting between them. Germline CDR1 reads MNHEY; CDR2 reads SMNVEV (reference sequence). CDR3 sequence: CASSFAFGGTLHF. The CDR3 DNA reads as TGTGCCAGCAGTTTTGCTTTCGGAGGGACCCTCCACTTT.

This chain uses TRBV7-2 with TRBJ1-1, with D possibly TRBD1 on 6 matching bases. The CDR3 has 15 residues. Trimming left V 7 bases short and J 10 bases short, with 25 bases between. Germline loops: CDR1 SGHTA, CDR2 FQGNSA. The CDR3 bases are TGTGCCAGCACCCTACCGATACAGGGAGACCGTAGAGCTTTCTTT. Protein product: CASTLPIQGDRRAFF.

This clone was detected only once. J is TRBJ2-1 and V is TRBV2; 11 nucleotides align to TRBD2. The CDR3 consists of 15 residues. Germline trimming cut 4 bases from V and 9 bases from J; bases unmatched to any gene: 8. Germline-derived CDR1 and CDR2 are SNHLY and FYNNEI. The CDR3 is CASSVETSGAGEQFF. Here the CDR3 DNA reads TGTGCCAGCAGTGTGGAGACTAGCGGGGCGGGTGAGCAGTTCTTC.

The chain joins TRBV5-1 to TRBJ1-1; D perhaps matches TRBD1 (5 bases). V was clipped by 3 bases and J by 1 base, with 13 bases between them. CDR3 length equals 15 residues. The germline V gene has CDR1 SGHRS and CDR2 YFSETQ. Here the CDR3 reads CASSYTLQANTEAFF. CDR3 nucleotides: TGCGCCAGCAGCTACACCTTACAGGCGAACACTGAAGCTTTCTTT. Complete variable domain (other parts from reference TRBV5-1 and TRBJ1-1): KAGVTQTPRYLIKTRGQQVTLSCSPISGHRSVSWYQQTPGQGLQFLFEYFSETQRNKGNFPGRFSGRQFSNSRSEMNVSTLELGDSALYLCASSYTLQANTEAFFGQGTRLTVV.

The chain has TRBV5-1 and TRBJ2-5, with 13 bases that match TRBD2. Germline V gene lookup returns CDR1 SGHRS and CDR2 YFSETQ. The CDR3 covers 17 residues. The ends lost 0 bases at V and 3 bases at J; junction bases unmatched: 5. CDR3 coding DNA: TGCGCCAGCAGCTTGGTTCCGGGGACTAGCGGGAAAGAGACCCAGTACTTC. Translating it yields CASSLVPGTSGKETQYF. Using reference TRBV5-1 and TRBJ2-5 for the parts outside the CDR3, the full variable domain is KAGVTQTPRYLIKTRGQQVTLSCSPISGHRSVSWYQQTPGQGLQFLFEYFSETQRNKGNFPGRFSGRQFSNSRSEMNVSTLELGDSALYLCASSLVPGTSGKETQYFGPGTRLLVL.

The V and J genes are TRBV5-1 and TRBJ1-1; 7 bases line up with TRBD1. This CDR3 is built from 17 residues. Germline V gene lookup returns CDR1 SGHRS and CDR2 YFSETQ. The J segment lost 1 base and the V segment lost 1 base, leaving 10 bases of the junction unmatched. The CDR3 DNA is TGCGCCAGCAGCTTGCCCAGCCGACAGGGATGGAACACTGAAGCTTTCTTT. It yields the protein CASSLPSRQGWNTEAFF.

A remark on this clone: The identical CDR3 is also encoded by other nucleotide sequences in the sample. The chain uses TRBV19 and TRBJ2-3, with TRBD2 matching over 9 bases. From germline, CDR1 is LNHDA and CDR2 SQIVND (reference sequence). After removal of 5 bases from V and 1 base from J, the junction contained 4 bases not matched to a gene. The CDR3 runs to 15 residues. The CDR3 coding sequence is TGTGCCAGTAGTGAGGCGGGGGGGCGCACAGATACGCAGTATTTT. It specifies CASSEAGGRTDTQYF.

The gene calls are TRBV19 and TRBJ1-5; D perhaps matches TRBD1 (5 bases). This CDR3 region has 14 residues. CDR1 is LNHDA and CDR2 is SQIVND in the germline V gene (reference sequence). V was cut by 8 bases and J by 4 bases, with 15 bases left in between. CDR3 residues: CASEPRVRNQPQHF. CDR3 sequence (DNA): TGTGCCAGTGAACCCAGGGTCCGGAATCAGCCCCAGCATTTT.

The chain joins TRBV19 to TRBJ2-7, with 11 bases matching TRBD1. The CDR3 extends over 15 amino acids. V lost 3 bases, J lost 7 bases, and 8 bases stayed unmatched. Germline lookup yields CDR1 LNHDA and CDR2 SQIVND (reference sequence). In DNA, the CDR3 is TGTGCCAGTAGTATTGGCCGGGACAGGGGGGTGGAGCAGTACTTC. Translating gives CASSIGRDRGVEQYF.

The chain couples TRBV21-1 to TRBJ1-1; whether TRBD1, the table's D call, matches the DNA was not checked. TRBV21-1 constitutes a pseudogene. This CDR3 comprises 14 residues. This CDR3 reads CASTRQGWDTEAFF. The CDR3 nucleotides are TGTGCCAGCACCAGACAGGGTTGGGACACTGAAGCTTTCTTT.

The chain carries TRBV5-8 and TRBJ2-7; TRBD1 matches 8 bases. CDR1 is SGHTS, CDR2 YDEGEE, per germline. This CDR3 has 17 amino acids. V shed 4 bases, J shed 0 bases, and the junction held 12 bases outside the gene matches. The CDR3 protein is CASSLPGQGYSSYEQYF. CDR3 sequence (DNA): TGTGCCAGCAGCCTCCCCGGACAGGGCTACAGCTCCTACGAGCAGTACTTC.

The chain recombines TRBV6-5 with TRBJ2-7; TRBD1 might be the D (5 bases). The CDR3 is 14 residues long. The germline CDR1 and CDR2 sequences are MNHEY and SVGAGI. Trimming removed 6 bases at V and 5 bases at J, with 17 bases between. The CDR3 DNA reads TGTGCCAGCAGGCGAGTCCAGGGAAGGGACGAGCAGTACTTC. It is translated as CASRRVQGRDEQYF.

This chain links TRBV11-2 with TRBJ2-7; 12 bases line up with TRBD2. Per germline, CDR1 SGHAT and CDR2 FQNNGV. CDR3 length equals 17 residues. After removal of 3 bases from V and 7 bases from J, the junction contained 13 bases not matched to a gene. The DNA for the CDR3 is TGTGCCAGCAGCTTGAGGACTAGCGGGGATTCCTCGGGGGAGCAGTACTTC. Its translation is CASSLRTSGDSSGEQYF.

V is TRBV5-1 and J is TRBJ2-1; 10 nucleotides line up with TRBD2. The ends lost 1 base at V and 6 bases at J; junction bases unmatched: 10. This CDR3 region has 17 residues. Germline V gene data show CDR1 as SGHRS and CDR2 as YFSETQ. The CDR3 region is CASSLTLSGGASNEQFF. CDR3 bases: TGCGCCAGCAGCTTGACCCTAAGCGGGGGGGCTAGCAATGAGCAGTTCTTC.

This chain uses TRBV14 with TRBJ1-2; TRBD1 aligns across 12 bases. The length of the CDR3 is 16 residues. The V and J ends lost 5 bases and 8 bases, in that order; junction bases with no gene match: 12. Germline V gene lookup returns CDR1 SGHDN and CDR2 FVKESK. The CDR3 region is CASSAPGTGGARGYTF. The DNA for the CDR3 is TGTGCCAGCAGCGCACCCGGGACAGGGGGCGCGAGGGGCTACACCTTC.

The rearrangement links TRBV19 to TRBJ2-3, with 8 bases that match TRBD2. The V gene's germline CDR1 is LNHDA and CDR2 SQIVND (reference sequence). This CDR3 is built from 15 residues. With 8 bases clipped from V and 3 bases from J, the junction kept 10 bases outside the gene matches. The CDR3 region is CASERRGGPTDTQYF. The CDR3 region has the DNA TGTGCCAGTGAGAGACGCGGGGGGCCAACAGATACGCAGTATTTT.